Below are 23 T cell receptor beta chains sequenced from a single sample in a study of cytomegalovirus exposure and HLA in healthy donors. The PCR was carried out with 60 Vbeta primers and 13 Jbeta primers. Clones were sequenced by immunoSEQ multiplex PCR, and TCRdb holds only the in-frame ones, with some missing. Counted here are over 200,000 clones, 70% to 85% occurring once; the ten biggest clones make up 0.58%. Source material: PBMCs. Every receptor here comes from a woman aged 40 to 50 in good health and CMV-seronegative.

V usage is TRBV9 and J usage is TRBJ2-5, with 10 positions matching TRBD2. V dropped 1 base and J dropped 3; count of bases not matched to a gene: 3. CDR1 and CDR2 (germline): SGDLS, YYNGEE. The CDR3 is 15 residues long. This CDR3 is CASSVRLAGEETQYF. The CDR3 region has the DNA TGTGCCAGCAGCGTAAGGCTAGCGGGGGAAGAGACCCAGTACTTC.

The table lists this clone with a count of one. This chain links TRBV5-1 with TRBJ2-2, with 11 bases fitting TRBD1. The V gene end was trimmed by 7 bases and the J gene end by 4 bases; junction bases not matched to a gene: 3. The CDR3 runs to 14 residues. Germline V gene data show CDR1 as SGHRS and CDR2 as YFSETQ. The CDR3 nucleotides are TGCGCCAGCGTGGGACAGGGGGTCACCGGGGAGCTGTTTTTT. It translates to CASVGQGVTGELFF.

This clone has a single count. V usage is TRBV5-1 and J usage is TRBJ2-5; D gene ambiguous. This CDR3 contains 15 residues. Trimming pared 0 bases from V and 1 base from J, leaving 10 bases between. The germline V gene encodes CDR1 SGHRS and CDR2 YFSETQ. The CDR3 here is CASSLGGQIQETQYF. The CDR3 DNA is TGCGCCAGCAGCTTGGGTGGGCAGATCCAAGAGACCCAGTACTTC.

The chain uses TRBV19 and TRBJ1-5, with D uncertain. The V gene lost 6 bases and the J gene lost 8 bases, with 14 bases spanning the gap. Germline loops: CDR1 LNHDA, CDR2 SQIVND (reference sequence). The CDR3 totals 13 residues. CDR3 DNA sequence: TGTGCCAGTAGCTTTGACACCGAAGAGCCCCAGCATTTT. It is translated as CASSFDTEEPQHF.

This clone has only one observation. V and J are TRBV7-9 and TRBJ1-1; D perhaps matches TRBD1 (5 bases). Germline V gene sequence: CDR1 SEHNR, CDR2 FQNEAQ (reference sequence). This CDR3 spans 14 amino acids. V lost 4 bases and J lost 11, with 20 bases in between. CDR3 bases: TGTGCCAGCAGCTCCACCGCCGGGACTGCGAAGGCTTTCTTT. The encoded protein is CASSSTAGTAKAFF.

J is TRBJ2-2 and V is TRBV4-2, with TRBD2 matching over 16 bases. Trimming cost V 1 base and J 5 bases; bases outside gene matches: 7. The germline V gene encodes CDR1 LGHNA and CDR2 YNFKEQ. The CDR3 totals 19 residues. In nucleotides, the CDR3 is TGTGCCAGCAGCCAAGGGGGACTAGCGGGGGGGCGTTTAACCGGGGAGCTGTTTTTT. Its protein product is CASSQGGLAGGRLTGELFF.

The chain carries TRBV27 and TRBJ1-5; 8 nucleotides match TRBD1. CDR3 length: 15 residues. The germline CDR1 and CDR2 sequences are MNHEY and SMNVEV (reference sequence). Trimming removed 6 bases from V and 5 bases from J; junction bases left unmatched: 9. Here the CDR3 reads CASRTRTGRDQPQHF. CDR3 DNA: TGTGCCAGCAGAACAAGGACAGGGCGAGATCAGCCCCAGCATTTT.

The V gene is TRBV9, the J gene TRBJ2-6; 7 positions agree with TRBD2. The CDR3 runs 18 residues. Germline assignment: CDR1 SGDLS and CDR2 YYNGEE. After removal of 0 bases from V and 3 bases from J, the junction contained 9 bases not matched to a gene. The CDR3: CASSVALTGGDGANVLTF. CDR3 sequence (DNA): TGTGCCAGCAGCGTAGCTCTGACGGGGGGAGATGGGGCCAACGTCCTGACTTTC.

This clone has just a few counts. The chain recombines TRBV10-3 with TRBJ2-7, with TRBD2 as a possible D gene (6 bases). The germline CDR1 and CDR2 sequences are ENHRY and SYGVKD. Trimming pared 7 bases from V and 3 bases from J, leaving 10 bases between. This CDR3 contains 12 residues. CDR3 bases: TGTGCCATCAACGAGGGAGGCTACGAGCAGTACTTC. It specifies CAINEGGYEQYF.

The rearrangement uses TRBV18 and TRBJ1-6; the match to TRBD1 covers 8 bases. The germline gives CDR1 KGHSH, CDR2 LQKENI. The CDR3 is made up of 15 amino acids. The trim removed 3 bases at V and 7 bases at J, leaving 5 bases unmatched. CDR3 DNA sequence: TGTGCCAGCTCACCGAAGACAGGGGTAAATTCACCCCTCCACTTT. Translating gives CASSPKTGVNSPLHF.

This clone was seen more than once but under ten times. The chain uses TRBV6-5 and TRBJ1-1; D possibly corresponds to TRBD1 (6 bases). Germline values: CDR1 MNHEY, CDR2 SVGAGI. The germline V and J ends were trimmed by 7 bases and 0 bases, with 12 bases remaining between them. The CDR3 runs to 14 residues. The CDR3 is CASTPDRLNTEAFF. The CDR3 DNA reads TGTGCCAGCACCCCCGACAGGTTGAACACTGAAGCTTTCTTT.

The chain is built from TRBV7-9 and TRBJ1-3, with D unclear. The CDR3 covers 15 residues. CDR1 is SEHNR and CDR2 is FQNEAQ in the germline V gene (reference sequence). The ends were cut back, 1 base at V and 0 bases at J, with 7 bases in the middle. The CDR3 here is CASSLEASSGNTIYF. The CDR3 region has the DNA TGTGCCAGCAGCTTAGAGGCTAGCTCTGGAAACACCATATATTTT.

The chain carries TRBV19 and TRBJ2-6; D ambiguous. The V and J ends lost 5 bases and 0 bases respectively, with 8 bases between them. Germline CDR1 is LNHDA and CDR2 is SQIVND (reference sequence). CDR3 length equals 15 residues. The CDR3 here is CASSFSRSGANVLTF. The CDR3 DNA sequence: TGTGCCAGTAGTTTCTCCCGCTCTGGGGCCAACGTCCTGACTTTC. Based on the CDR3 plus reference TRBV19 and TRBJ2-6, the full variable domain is DGGITQSPKYLFRKEGQNVTLSCEQNLNHDAMYWYRQDPGQGLRLIYYSQIVNDFQKGDIAEGYSVSREKKESFPLTVTSAQKNPTAFYLCASSFSRSGANVLTFGAGSRLTVL.

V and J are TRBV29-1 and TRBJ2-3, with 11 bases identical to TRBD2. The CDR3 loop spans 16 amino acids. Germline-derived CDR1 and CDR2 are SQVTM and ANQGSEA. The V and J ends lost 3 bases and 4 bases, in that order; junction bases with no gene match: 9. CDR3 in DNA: TGCAGCGTTGACCCCTCTAGCGGGGGGTTGCCAGATACGCAGTATTTT. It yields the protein CSVDPSSGGLPDTQYF.

Here the CDR3 DNA reads TGTGCCAGCAGTTTAGAGCGGGGGGCGACAGATACGCAGTATTTT. Translating gives CASSLERGATDTQYF. The chain couples TRBV28 to TRBJ2-3; TRBD2 matches at 9 bases. This CDR3 region has 15 residues. V was pared by 2 bases and J by 3 bases, with 3 bases of the junction left unmatched. Germline values: CDR1 MDHEN, CDR2 SYDVKM.

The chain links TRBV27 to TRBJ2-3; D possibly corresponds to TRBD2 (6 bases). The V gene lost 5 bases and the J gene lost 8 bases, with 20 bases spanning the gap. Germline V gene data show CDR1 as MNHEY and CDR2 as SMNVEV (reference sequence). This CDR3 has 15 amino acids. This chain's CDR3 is CASSRGRGFGVTQYF. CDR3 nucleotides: TGTGCCAGCAGTCGAGGGCGGGGTTTTGGAGTTACGCAGTATTTT.

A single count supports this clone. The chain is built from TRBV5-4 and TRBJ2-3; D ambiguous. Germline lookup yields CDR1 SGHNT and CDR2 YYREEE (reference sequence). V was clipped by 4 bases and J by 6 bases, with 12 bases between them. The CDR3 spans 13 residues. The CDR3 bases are TGTGCCAGCAGCCCCCCGAGCCGTGATACGCAGTATTTT. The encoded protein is CASSPPSRDTQYF.

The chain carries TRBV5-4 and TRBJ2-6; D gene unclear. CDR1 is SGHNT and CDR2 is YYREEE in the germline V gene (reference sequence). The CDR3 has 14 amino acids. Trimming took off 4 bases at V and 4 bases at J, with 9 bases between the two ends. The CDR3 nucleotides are TGTGCCAGCAGCCCTCCGTTGGGGGCCAACGTCCTGACTTTC. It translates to CASSPPLGANVLTF.

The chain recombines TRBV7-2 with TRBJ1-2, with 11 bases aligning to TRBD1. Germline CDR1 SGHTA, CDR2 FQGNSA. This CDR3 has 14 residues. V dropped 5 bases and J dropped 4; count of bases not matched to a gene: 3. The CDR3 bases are TGTGCCAGCAGCCCCGGACAGGGGGCCTATGGCTACACCTTC. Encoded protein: CASSPGQGAYGYTF.

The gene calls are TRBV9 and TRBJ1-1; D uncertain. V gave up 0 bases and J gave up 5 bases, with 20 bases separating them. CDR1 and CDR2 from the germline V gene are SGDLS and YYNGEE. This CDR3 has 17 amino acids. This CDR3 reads CASSVVPGLPGRTEAFF. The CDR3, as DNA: TGTGCCAGCAGCGTAGTCCCCGGTCTGCCGGGAAGGACTGAAGCTTTCTTT.

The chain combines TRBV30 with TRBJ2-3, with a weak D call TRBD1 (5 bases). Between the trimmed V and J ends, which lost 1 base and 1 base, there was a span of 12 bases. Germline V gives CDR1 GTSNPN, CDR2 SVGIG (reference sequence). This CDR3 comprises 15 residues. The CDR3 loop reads CAWSELGRGTDTQYF. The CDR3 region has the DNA TGTGCCTGGAGTGAGCTTGGCAGGGGCACAGATACGCAGTATTTT.

CDR3 bases: TGTGCCATCATCGACGGGTTGTCGGCCAAAAACATTCAGTACTTC. It is translated as CAIIDGLSAKNIQYF. V gene TRBV10-3 combines with J gene TRBJ2-4; unclear D gene. V lost 7 bases to trimming and J lost 1 base, with 14 bases between them. CDR1 and CDR2 from the germline V gene are ENHRY and SYGVKD. The CDR3 spans 15 residues.

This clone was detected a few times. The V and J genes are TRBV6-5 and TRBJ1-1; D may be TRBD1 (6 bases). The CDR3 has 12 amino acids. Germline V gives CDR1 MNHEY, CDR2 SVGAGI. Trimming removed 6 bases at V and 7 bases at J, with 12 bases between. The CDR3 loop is CASSARGGEAFF. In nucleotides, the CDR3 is TGTGCCAGCAGCGCCCGAGGGGGTGAAGCTTTCTTT.